Described below is a single T cell receptor beta chain sequence and its context. No antigen is known for it. The data are from a study of CD8+ T cells in alopecia areata. Treatment here: oral pan-JAK inhibitor, 5-10 mg twice daily. Patients with alopecia areata provided lesional scalp punch biopsies as well as peripheral blood. Overall study findings and caveats: Mice showed TCR sharing more clearly than patients did, possibly owing to HLA. Clonality in the scalp and expanded CD8+ clones ranked among the top 100 were significantly decreased by tofacitinib. Normal skin contains resident alphabeta T cells, and these are also sequenced in scalp samples.

CDR1 and CDR2 (germline): MGHDK, SYGVNS. The CDR3 extends over 14 amino acids. Trimming cost V 3 bases and J 6 bases, with 11 bases left between them. Sequencing templates came from extracted RNA that was reverse transcribed into cDNA. Repertoires were generated with immunoSEQ multiplex PCR, while TCRdb's copy carries only in-frame clones and drops some. The table has 200,000 or so clones, 55% to 75% seen once. The sequencing used CD4+ T cells sorted from blood, collected at week 24, from a patient treated with tofacitinib. The rearrangement links TRBV25-1 to TRBJ1-4, with D unresolved. This receptor was taken from a human donor with alopecia areata. The DNA of the CDR3 is TGTGCCAGCAGTGATTTTTCCCAGCATGAAAAACTGTTTTTT. This codes for CASSDFSQHEKLFF.